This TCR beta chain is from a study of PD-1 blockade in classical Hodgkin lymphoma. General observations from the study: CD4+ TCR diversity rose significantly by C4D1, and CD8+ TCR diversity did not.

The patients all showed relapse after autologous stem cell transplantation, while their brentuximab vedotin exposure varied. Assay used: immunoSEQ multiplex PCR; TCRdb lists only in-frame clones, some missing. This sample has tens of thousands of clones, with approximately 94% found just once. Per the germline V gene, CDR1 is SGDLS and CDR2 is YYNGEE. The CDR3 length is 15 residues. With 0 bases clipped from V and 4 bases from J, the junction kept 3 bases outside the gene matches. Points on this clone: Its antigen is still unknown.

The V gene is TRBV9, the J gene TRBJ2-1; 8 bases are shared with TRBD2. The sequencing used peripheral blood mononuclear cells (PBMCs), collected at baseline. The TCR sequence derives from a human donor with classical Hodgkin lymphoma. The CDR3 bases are TGTGCCAGCAGCGTAGTAGCGGGAAGTTACAATGAGCAGTTCTTC. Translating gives CASSVVAGSYNEQFF.